A single sample is the source of the 3 T cell receptor beta chains below, sequenced in a study of patients and donors after allogeneic stem cell transplantation. Using its own MiXCR run on the RT-PCR reads, TCRdb lists one record per CDR3 protein. The top ten hold about 3% of the sample, which has tens of thousands of distinct CDR3 sequences, 4% to 5% seen once. Source material: blood, either unsorted or a sorted T cell fraction (not recorded which). Receptors originate from a human donor who was either an allogeneic HSCT recipient or a stem cell or donor lymphocyte infusion donor (not recorded which). It is not recorded whose cells these are; they may come from a transplant donor.

This clonotype came up many times. This chain uses TRBV19 with TRBJ1-1, with TRBD1 as a possible D gene (6 bases). This CDR3 region has 14 residues. Germline V gives CDR1 LNHDA, CDR2 SQIVND (reference sequence). Trimming stripped 3 bases from V and 0 bases from J, with 8 bases between. The CDR3 DNA reads as TGTGCCAGTAGTATTGGGGGCATGAACACTGAAGCTTTCTTT. It translates to CASSIGGMNTEAFF.

This clonotype was found many times. The chain recombines TRBV6-1 with TRBJ2-2; TRBD1 is a possible D gene (6 bases). In germline, CDR1 is MNHNS, CDR2 SASEGT. CDR3 size: 15 residues. Trimming left V 6 bases short and J 4 bases short, with 15 bases between. DNA of the CDR3: TGTGCCAGCAGCCCCTGGACAGACCCCACCGGGGAGCTGTTTTTT. It encodes CASSPWTDPTGELFF.

This clonotype has only a few counts. The V and J genes are TRBV4-2 and TRBJ2-1; 14 positions match TRBD2. Germline CDR1 is LGHNA and CDR2 is YNFKEQ. There are 19 residues in the CDR3. The V segment lost 5 bases and the J segment 1 base; nucleotides outside the gene matches: 10. The CDR3 nucleotides are TGTGCCAGCAGCACGACTAGCGGGGGGGCCGGTTCGTCCTACAATGAGCAGTTCTTC. It codes for CASSTTSGGAGSSYNEQFF.